This entry lists 19 T cell receptor beta chains sequenced from one sample in a study of blood T cell repertoires in COVID-19 (TCRdb year 2020). Libraries were constructed by the immunoSEQ multiplex PCR assay. What TCRdb holds here is the immuneACCESS table cut down to in-frame rearrangements. Part of the clones is not present; checked against another copy, under half of the missing clones reflect an unresolved V gene, and the others are unexplained. Across this sample there are 150,000 to 200,000 clones, with about nine tenths seen only once. The leading ten clones occupy roughly a sixth of the sample. Sequenced material: peripheral blood. These receptors all stem from a man aged 55 to 70 with active or convalescent COVID-19.

J is TRBJ2-7 and V is TRBV28; D is unresolved. CDR1 and CDR2 from the germline V gene are MDHEN and SYDVKM. The V end lost 6 bases, the J end lost 6 bases, and 12 bases lay between the germline ends. The CDR3 has 12 amino acids. The CDR3 loop is CASSLSGREQYF. In nucleotides, the CDR3 is TGTGCCAGCAGCCTCTCTGGGCGCGAGCAGTACTTC.

This chain uses TRBV5-1 with TRBJ2-2; 12 bases match TRBD1. This CDR3 contains 20 residues. Germline V gene lookup returns CDR1 SGHRS and CDR2 YFSETQ. J was trimmed by 1 base and V by 4 bases; bases with no gene match: 14. In DNA, the CDR3 is TGCGCCAGCAGCACCAGTACCGGGACAGGGGGCGTTCGGAACACCGGGGAGCTGTTTTTT. Protein: CASSTSTGTGGVRNTGELFF.

CDR3 sequence reads: CASSARGPGLETQYF. The CDR3 DNA follows: TGTGCCAGCAGCGCCAGGGGTCCGGGTTTGGAGACCCAGTACTTC. The gene calls are TRBV11-3 and TRBJ2-5, with D possibly matching TRBD1 (6 bases). This CDR3 region has 15 residues. Looked up from germline, CDR1 is SGHNT and CDR2 is YENEEA. V dropped 5 bases and J dropped 5 bases, with 18 bases sitting between them.

The chain links TRBV9 to TRBJ2-3; D remains unclear. Trimming cost V 4 bases and J 3 bases, with 6 bases left between them. CDR1 and CDR2 (germline): SGDLS, YYNGEE. The length of the CDR3 is 12 residues. CDR3 in amino acids: CASSLLTDTQYF. For the CDR3, the DNA is TGTGCCAGCAGCTTATTGACAGATACGCAGTATTTT.

The rearrangement joins TRBV9 to TRBJ2-1; D unresolved. This CDR3 has 11 amino acids. Germline V gene data show CDR1 as SGDLS and CDR2 as YYNGEE. With 3 bases removed from V and 5 bases from J, the gap between germline ends came to 3 bases. This CDR3 is CASSADNEQFF. The DNA of the CDR3 is TGTGCCAGCAGCGCCGACAATGAGCAGTTCTTC. Complete variable domain (other parts from reference TRBV9 and TRBJ2-1): DSGVTQTPKHLITATGQRVTLRCSPRSGDLSVYWYQQSLDQGLQFLIQYYNGEERAKGNILERFSAQQFPDLHSELNLSSLELGDSALYFCASSADNEQFFGPGTRLTVL.

The V gene is TRBV12-3 or TRBV12-4, the J gene TRBJ2-1; D is undetermined. This CDR3 contains 11 residues. Trimming left V 3 bases short and J 7 bases short, with 4 bases between. For the CDR3, the DNA is TGTGCCAGCAGTTTGAGGAATGAGCAGTTCTTC. Its translation is CASSLRNEQFF.

The J gene is TRBJ2-2, the V gene TRBV7-9; 7 positions match TRBD1. The CDR3 is 15 residues long. V shed 6 bases and J 5 bases; nucleotides not matched to a gene: 9. Germline CDR1 and CDR2: SEHNR and FQNEAQ (reference sequence). CDR3 DNA sequence: TGTGCCAGCAGATCCGACAGGGTCTCGACCGGGGAGCTGTTTTTT. Amino acid sequence: CASRSDRVSTGELFF.

This chain uses TRBV5-1 with TRBJ2-7, with 12 bases that match TRBD2. J was trimmed by 7 bases and V by 0 bases; bases with no gene match: 8. The germline CDR1 and CDR2 sequences are SGHRS and YFSETQ. The CDR3 is made up of 16 amino acids. This chain's CDR3 is CASSLELAGGPREQYF. DNA for the CDR3: TGCGCCAGCAGCTTGGAACTAGCGGGAGGACCCCGGGAGCAGTACTTC.

V and J are TRBV7-2 and TRBJ2-7; tentatively, D is TRBD2 (5 bases). CDR3 length: 13 amino acids. The V end was cut by 4 bases, the J end by 4 bases, with 11 bases between. Germline V gene data show CDR1 as SGHTA and CDR2 as FQGNSA. The CDR3 is CASSSGVRYEQYF. The DNA of the CDR3 is TGTGCCAGCAGCTCCGGGGTAAGGTACGAGCAGTACTTC. Full variable domain (remainder filled in from reference TRBV7-2 and TRBJ2-7): GAGVSQSPSNKVTEKGKDVELRCDPISGHTALYWYRQSLGQGLEFLIYFQGNSAPDKSGLPSDRFSAERTGGSVSTLTIQRTQQEDSAVYLCASSSGVRYEQYFGPGTRLTVT.

The genes are TRBV30 and TRBJ2-1; TRBD2 is a possible D gene (7 bases). Per the germline V gene, CDR1 is GTSNPN and CDR2 is SVGIG (reference sequence). The V end lost 5 bases, the J end lost 15 bases, and 17 bases lay between the germline ends. The CDR3 has 11 residues. The CDR3 DNA reads TGTGCCTGGGGGACAAGCGGGATTTGGTTCTTC. It translates to CAWGTSGIWFF.

The chain recombines TRBV10-3 with TRBJ2-2; no firm D call. Trimming removed 5 bases from V and 2 bases from J, with 3 bases in between. Germline-derived CDR1 and CDR2 are ENHRY and SYGVKD. This CDR3 is built from 12 residues. CDR3 in DNA: TGTGCCATCAGTCTTAACACCGGGGAGCTGTTTTTT. Translated, it gives CAISLNTGELFF.

This rearrangement joins TRBV7-8 to TRBJ1-1, with 8 bases lining up with TRBD1. V shed 2 bases and J 7 bases; nucleotides not matched to a gene: 6. CDR3 size: 14 residues. Germline CDR1 is SGHVS and CDR2 is FQNEAQ. The CDR3 here is CASSLYQGAGEAFF. The DNA for the CDR3 is TGTGCCAGCAGCTTATATCAGGGGGCGGGTGAAGCTTTCTTT.

The rearrangement links TRBV7-9 to TRBJ1-4, with TRBD1 as a possible D gene (5 bases). The CDR3 is 14 residues long. CDR1 SEHNR and CDR2 FQNEAQ come from the germline V gene (reference sequence). V lost 1 base to trimming and J lost 8 bases, with 11 bases between them. CDR3 sequence reads: CASSLDTRVEKLFF. CDR3 in DNA: TGTGCCAGCAGCTTAGACACCAGGGTCGAAAAACTGTTTTTT.

This clone has only one observation. The DNA for the CDR3 is TGTGCCATCAGTTACACACCTCTCGGACAGGGAGCATACGAGCAGTACTTC. Protein sequence: CAISYTPLGQGAYEQYF. This chain connects TRBV10-3 to TRBJ2-7; 8 bases fit TRBD1. This CDR3 has 17 amino acids. V trimming: 5 bases; J trimming: 4 bases; junction bases outside the gene matches: 16. Germline V gene lookup returns CDR1 ENHRY and CDR2 SYGVKD.

V is TRBV12-3 or TRBV12-4 and J is TRBJ1-1, with D unclear. This CDR3 is built from 13 residues. The germline V and J ends were trimmed by 5 bases and 1 base, with 8 bases remaining between them. The DNA of the CDR3 is TGTGCCAGCAGTAAACAGAGGAACACTGAAGCTTTCTTT. This codes for CASSKQRNTEAFF.

The J gene is TRBJ1-5, the V gene TRBV2; the D gene is possibly TRBD1 (5 bases). The germline V and J ends were trimmed by 5 bases and 0 bases, with 14 bases remaining between them. Germline CDR1 reads SNHLY; CDR2 reads FYNNEI. The CDR3 has 16 residues. DNA for the CDR3: TGTGCCAGCAGTCAAACAGGCCGGTATAGCAATCAGCCCCAGCATTTT. This codes for CASSQTGRYSNQPQHF.

As concerns this clone: Other DNA sequences from this sample encode an identical CDR3 as well. The rearrangement joins TRBV3-1 (or the pseudogene TRBV3-2) to TRBJ1-2, with 9 bases identical to TRBD1. The CDR3 loop spans 16 amino acids. From germline, CDR1 is LGHDT and CDR2 YNNKEL (reference sequence). V shed 8 bases and J 0 bases; nucleotides not matched to a gene: 10. CDR3 nucleotides: TGTGCCAGCCGATGGACAGGGGAATTCGCTAACTATGGCTACACCTTC. It yields the protein CASRWTGEFANYGYTF.

This sequence joins TRBV5-1 and TRBJ1-1; D is perhaps TRBD1 (5 bases). The CDR3 length is 16 residues. The germline gives CDR1 SGHRS, CDR2 YFSETQ. The ends were cut back, 1 base at V and 0 bases at J, with 13 bases in the middle. The CDR3 spells CASSLRAGGMNTEAFF. Here the CDR3 DNA reads TGCGCCAGCAGCTTGAGGGCCGGGGGGATGAACACTGAAGCTTTCTTT.

This chain uses TRBV2 with TRBJ1-3, with D tentatively TRBD1 (6 bases). Trimming pared 6 bases from V and 7 bases from J, leaving 16 bases between. The CDR3 loop spans 14 amino acids. Looked up from germline, CDR1 is SNHLY and CDR2 is FYNNEI. The CDR3 bases are TGTGCCAGCAGAGATACTGGACAGAGCAACACCATATATTTT. Protein product: CASRDTGQSNTIYF.